This T cell receptor beta chain was found in a study of radiotherapy plus CTLA-4 blockade in lung cancer. On the study more broadly: Among enrolled patients, roughly 17% responded and around 30% achieved disease control.

Findings of the study overall: Radiotherapy plus ipilimumab was followed by expansion in blood of tumor-derived TCR clones. Best predicting response, reportedly, were early blood T cell clone dynamics, with interferon-beta.

This table comes from immunoSEQ multiplex PCR, and its TCRdb copy is limited to in-frame clones, with some not included. This sample has under 50,000 clones, with around 85% found just once. With respect to this clone: Its antigen is unidentified.

This CDR3 is 17 amino acids long. Germline-derived CDR1 and CDR2 are SGHRS and YFSETQ. V dropped 4 bases and J dropped 6; count of bases not matched to a gene: 9. The sample in question was peripheral blood, obtained from a patient treated with radiotherapy plus ipilimumab. The receptor comes from a human donor with non-small cell lung cancer whose response to radiotherapy plus ipilimumab could not be evaluated. The chain recombines TRBV5-1 with TRBJ2-2, with TRBD2 matching 13 bases. The chain's CDR3 is CASSPGLAGAKAGELFF. The DNA of the CDR3 is TGCGCCAGCAGCCCAGGACTAGCGGGAGCTAAAGCCGGGGAGCTGTTTTTT.